These 10 T cell receptor beta chains were sequenced from one sample in a study of blood T cell repertoires in COVID-19. TCRdb's copy holds only in-frame clones and misses some; the assay was immunoSEQ multiplex PCR. The profile shows over 150,000 clones, 70% to 90% of them singletons. The source material was peripheral blood. These receptors all stem from a man aged 40-50 years with acute or convalescent COVID-19.

The gene calls are TRBV5-1 and TRBJ1-3; D is ambiguous. This CDR3 has 15 amino acids. V dropped 4 bases and J dropped 0 bases, with 11 bases sitting between them. CDR1 and CDR2 from the germline V gene are SGHRS and YFSETQ. The CDR3 DNA reads TGCGCCAGCAGCACCGGCGGCCACTCTGGAAACACCATATATTTT. It yields the protein CASSTGGHSGNTIYF. Based on the CDR3 plus reference TRBV5-1 and TRBJ1-3, the full variable domain is KAGVTQTPRYLIKTRGQQVTLSCSPISGHRSVSWYQQTPGQGLQFLFEYFSETQRNKGNFPGRFSGRQFSNSRSEMNVSTLELGDSALYLCASSTGGHSGNTIYFGEGSWLTVV.

This clone appeared a single time. This sequence joins TRBV24-1 and TRBJ1-2; D is unclear. This CDR3 contains 12 residues. V was cut by 5 bases and J by 1 base, with 4 bases left in between. CDR1 is KGHDR, CDR2 SFDVKD, per germline. The chain's CDR3 is CATSAGNYGYTF. The CDR3, as DNA: TGTGCCACCAGTGCGGGTAACTATGGCTACACCTTC.

The chain employs TRBV18 and TRBJ1-5; 11 bases agree with TRBD1. V trimming: 3 bases; J trimming: 11 bases; junction bases outside the gene matches: 3. In germline, CDR1 is KGHSH, CDR2 LQKENI. The CDR3 sequence is 13 residues long. As DNA, the CDR3 is TGTGCCAGCTCACCCGGGACAGGGGGAGCCCAGCATTTT. Protein: CASSPGTGGAQHF.

J is TRBJ1-5 and V is TRBV7-8; possible D gene TRBD1, 6 bases. The V gene lost 5 bases and the J gene lost 3 bases, with 20 bases spanning the gap. The CDR3 sequence is 17 residues long. Germline assignment: CDR1 SGHVS and CDR2 FQNEAQ. The CDR3 nucleotides read TGTGCCAGCAGCCCGGGACATCCAGCGGAGAACAATCAGCCCCAGCATTTT. As protein: CASSPGHPAENNQPQHF.

This clone was detected once. V and J are TRBV3-1 (or the pseudogene TRBV3-2) and TRBJ1-5; D ambiguous. CDR1 is LGHDT, CDR2 YNNKEL, per germline (reference sequence). The CDR3 runs to 13 residues. With 4 bases removed from V and 3 bases from J, the gap between germline ends came to 7 bases. CDR3 nucleotides: TGTGCCAGCAGCCGACTCGACAATCAGCCCCAGCATTTT. This sequence encodes CASSRLDNQPQHF.

V usage is TRBV5-4 and J usage is TRBJ2-6, with no clear D. The CDR3 consists of 16 residues. Trimming took off 2 bases at V and 0 bases at J, with 9 bases between the two ends. The germline V gene has CDR1 SGHNT and CDR2 YYREEE (reference sequence). The DNA of the CDR3 is TGTGCCAGCAGCTTAAACATCAACTCTGGGGCCAACGTCCTGACTTTC. Its protein is CASSLNINSGANVLTF.

The chain combines TRBV5-4 with TRBJ2-1, with D possibly matching TRBD2 (6 bases). CDR1 SGHNT and CDR2 YYREEE come from the germline V gene (reference sequence). The V end was cut by 0 bases, the J end by 12 bases, with 19 bases between. CDR3 length equals 15 residues. The CDR3 sequence is CASSLALGLNLVQFF. In DNA, the CDR3 is TGTGCCAGCAGCTTGGCCCTGGGACTTAACCTTGTGCAGTTCTTC.

The chain combines TRBV7-9 with TRBJ2-3, with 7 bases that match TRBD2. V trimming: 6 bases; J trimming: 3 bases; junction bases outside the gene matches: 12. The length of the CDR3 is 16 residues. Germline V gene lookup returns CDR1 SEHNR and CDR2 FQNEAQ (reference sequence). CDR3 sequence reads: CASSARGRGKTDTQYF. The CDR3 region has the DNA TGTGCCAGCAGTGCCCGAGGGAGGGGCAAGACAGATACGCAGTATTTT.

The rearrangement joins TRBV6-5 to TRBJ1-5; D uncertain. Trimming removed 6 bases at V and 3 bases at J, with 6 bases between. CDR3 length: 12 residues. Looked up from germline, CDR1 is MNHEY and CDR2 is SVGAGI. The CDR3 region is CASRQPNQPQHF. The CDR3 nucleotides are TGTGCCAGCAGACAGCCCAATCAGCCCCAGCATTTT.

This clone came up once. The chain links TRBV7-2 to TRBJ1-1; D is unclear. The V end lost 3 bases, the J end lost 0 bases, and 5 bases lay between the germline ends. This CDR3 has 13 amino acids. CDR1 and CDR2 (germline): SGHTA, FQGNSA. CDR3 sequence reads: CASSLYMNTEAFF. The DNA of the CDR3 is TGTGCCAGCAGCTTGTATATGAACACTGAAGCTTTCTTT.